Presented here are 30 T cell receptor beta chains from one specimen sequenced in a study. MiXCR was run by TCRdb on the 5' RACE reads, yielding one entry per CDR3 protein. The sample records about 54,000 distinct CDR3 sequences, roughly a sixth being singletons. Sequencing was performed on naive CD4+ T cells sorted from blood. The subset denotes: naive CD4+ T cells, CD4+CD45RA+CD25-. The receptor set was obtained from a female donor with breast cancer.

The sample holds a few counts of this clonotype. This chain uses TRBV29-1 with TRBJ2-5; D is perhaps TRBD1 or TRBD2 (6 bases each). The V end lost 3 bases, the J end lost 0 bases, and 14 bases lay between the germline ends. Looked up from germline, CDR1 is SQVTM and CDR2 is ANQGSEA. This CDR3 has 15 residues. The CDR3 is CSVEVWRGNQETQYF. The CDR3 coding sequence is TGCAGCGTTGAGGTGTGGAGGGGGAACCAAGAGACCCAGTACTTC. The full variable domain, its missing parts supplied by reference TRBV29-1 and TRBJ2-5, is SAVISQKPSRDICQRGTSLTIQCQVDSQVTMMFWYRQQPGQSLTLIATANQGSEATYESGFVIDKFPISRPNLTFSTLTVSNMSPEDSSIYLCSVEVWRGNQETQYFGPGTRLLVL.

This clonotype was counted at least ten times. The rearrangement joins TRBV24-1 to TRBJ2-5, with TRBD1 matching over 7 bases. With 3 bases clipped from V and 2 bases from J, the junction kept 5 bases outside the gene matches. This CDR3 region has 15 residues. Germline lookup yields CDR1 KGHDR and CDR2 SFDVKD. The CDR3 bases are TGTGCCACCAGTGATCCCGGGACAGCGCAAGAGACCCAGTACTTC. Protein: CATSDPGTAQETQYF.

This rearrangement joins TRBV7-2 to TRBJ1-2; 8 nucleotides align to TRBD1. CDR3 length equals 15 residues. Trimming cost V 5 bases and J 3 bases; bases outside gene matches: 8. Germline loops: CDR1 SGHTA, CDR2 FQGNSA. The CDR3 DNA reads as TGTGCCAGCAGCGCGGACAGGGCAAACTACTATGGCTACACCTTC. Translating gives CASSADRANYYGYTF.

This clonotype was detected a few times. J is TRBJ2-1 and V is TRBV18; 13 bases line up with TRBD2. This CDR3 has 15 amino acids. Trimming removed 6 bases from V and 7 bases from J; junction bases left unmatched: 6. The germline CDR1 and CDR2 sequences are KGHSH and LQKENI. The DNA of the CDR3 is TGTGCCAGCTCGAAGACTAGCGGGAGGATAAATGAGCAGTTCTTC. This translates into CASSKTSGRINEQFF.

This clonotype was found a few times. The chain couples TRBV2 to TRBJ2-2; D is perhaps TRBD2 (6 bases). Germline CDR1 reads SNHLY; CDR2 reads FYNNEI. The CDR3 spans 13 residues. The V and J ends lost 8 bases and 5 bases respectively, with 12 bases between them. DNA of the CDR3: TGTGCCAGCGCTAGCGAACGGACCGGGGAGCTGTTTTTT. It is translated as CASASERTGELFF.

Only a few counts were recorded for this clonotype. V and J are TRBV20-1 and TRBJ2-5; D not resolved. This CDR3 comprises 12 residues. The germline CDR1 and CDR2 sequences are DFQATT and SNEGSKA (reference sequence). CDR3 DNA: TGCAGCGTCATGAGCCGTCGCGAGACCCAGTACTTC. It is translated as CSVMSRRETQYF.

The table lists this clonotype with a few counts. The rearrangement uses TRBV4-1 and TRBJ2-7, with D maybe TRBD1 (5 bases). Germline CDR1 reads MGHRA; CDR2 reads YSYEKL. The length of the CDR3 is 14 residues. V was pared by 2 bases and J by 3 bases, with 11 bases between. CDR3 nucleotide sequence: TGCGCCAGCAGCCAACCCGACAGCCGCTACGAGCAGTACTTC. This encodes CASSQPDSRYEQYF.

This clonotype was detected many times. CDR3 DNA: TGCGCCAGCAGCTTGGGCCAATATAGCAATCAGCCCCAGCATTTT. Its translation: CASSLGQYSNQPQHF. The chain carries TRBV5-1 and TRBJ1-5; D unresolved. Germline V gives CDR1 SGHRS, CDR2 YFSETQ. Trimming stripped 0 bases from V and 0 bases from J, with 7 bases between. This CDR3 comprises 15 residues.

There are a few counts of this clonotype. This sequence joins TRBV20-1 and TRBJ1-5; no firm D call. CDR3 length: 14 residues. CDR1 is DFQATT, CDR2 SNEGSKA, per germline (reference sequence). V lost 2 bases and J 3 bases, leaving 11 bases between the germline ends. CDR3 amino acids: CSARSQPDNQPQHF. CDR3 nucleotide sequence: TGCAGTGCTAGATCACAGCCGGACAATCAGCCCCAGCATTTT.

This clonotype was seen a handful of times. The gene calls are TRBV20-1 and TRBJ2-1, with 9 bases matching TRBD2. With 1 base clipped from V and 9 bases from J, the junction kept 13 bases outside the gene matches. From germline, CDR1 is DFQATT and CDR2 SNEGSKA (reference sequence). The CDR3 sequence is 16 residues long. The CDR3, as DNA: TGCAGTGCTAGAGGTATCGGGCGGGAGGGCACGCGTGAGCAGTTCTTC. It codes for CSARGIGREGTREQFF.

The chain employs TRBV5-1 and TRBJ2-2; weak D call: TRBD2 (5 bases). CDR1 is SGHRS and CDR2 is YFSETQ in the germline V gene. The CDR3 is 15 residues long. Trimming took 1 base from V and 1 from J, leaving 8 bases between them. CDR3 DNA: TGCGCCAGCAGCTTGATCGGGGAGAACACCGGGGAGCTGTTTTTT. Its translation: CASSLIGENTGELFF.

The rearrangement uses TRBV24-1 and TRBJ2-3; D is unresolved. The CDR3 length is 14 residues. The V end lost 7 bases, the J end lost 6 bases, and 16 bases lay between the germline ends. Germline V CDR1 and CDR2: KGHDR, SFDVKD. The CDR3 bases are TGTGCCACCAGACCGGGCCTTAGAGATGATACGCAGTATTTT. Translating it yields CATRPGLRDDTQYF.

This clonotype has at least ten counts. The rearrangement joins TRBV15 to TRBJ2-3, with D hard to call. The germline V gene has CDR1 LNHNV and CDR2 YYDKDF (reference sequence). The V end lost 3 bases, the J end lost 2 bases, and 6 bases lay between the germline ends. The CDR3 runs 13 residues. CDR3 sequence: CATSRPDTDTQYF. The CDR3 DNA sequence: TGTGCCACCAGCAGGCCCGACACAGATACGCAGTATTTT.

This clonotype was observed a few times. The chain carries TRBV2 and TRBJ1-5; D remains ambiguous. This CDR3 comprises 13 residues. Germline CDR1 SNHLY, CDR2 FYNNEI. V was shortened by 7 bases and J by 6 bases, with 13 bases between the two germline ends. The CDR3 nucleotides are TGTGCCAGCAATAAAGAAGGACCTCAGCCCCAGCATTTT. It codes for CASNKEGPQPQHF.

This clonotype was found a few times. V gene TRBV4-1 combines with J gene TRBJ1-4; a weak D match, TRBD1 (6 bases). Looked up from germline, CDR1 is MGHRA and CDR2 is YSYEKL. Between the trimmed V and J ends, which lost 4 bases and 4 bases, there was a span of 10 bases. This CDR3 comprises 14 residues. The CDR3 region has the DNA TGCGCCAGCAGCCGAAGGGGGTATAATGAAAAACTGTTTTTT. It encodes CASSRRGYNEKLFF.

This clonotype was observed at least ten times. The chain recombines TRBV5-5 with TRBJ1-2; D unresolved. Germline CDR1 SGHKS, CDR2 YYEKEE (reference sequence). There are 14 residues in the CDR3. V was pared by 1 base and J by 4 bases, with 11 bases between. Here the CDR3 DNA reads TGTGCCAGCAGCTTGAATAGGGAACCCTATGGCTACACCTTC. Translating it yields CASSLNREPYGYTF.

This clonotype appeared many times. V and J are TRBV5-1 and TRBJ1-1; D remains ambiguous. CDR3 length: 14 amino acids. Trimming took 0 bases from V and 2 from J, leaving 8 bases between them. The V gene's germline CDR1 is SGHRS and CDR2 YFSETQ. The CDR3 loop is CASSLGTYNTEAFF. CDR3 DNA: TGCGCCAGCAGCTTGGGAACATACAACACTGAAGCTTTCTTT.

There are a few counts of this clonotype. The germline gene is not matched at one end of the junction; a read error may be the cause. V usage is TRBV7-2 and J usage is TRBJ2-1; weak D call: TRBD1 (6 bases). Looked up from germline, CDR1 is SGHTA and CDR2 is FQGNSA. This CDR3 has 13 amino acids. CDR3 bases: TGTGCCAGCAGCTCTACCCTGACAGGTACGGTCCTCTTC. Amino acid sequence: CASSSTLTGTVLF. The full variable domain, rest sourced from reference TRBV7-2 and TRBJ2-1, is GAGVSQSPSNKVTEKGKDVELRCDPISGHTALYWYRQSLGQGLEFLIYFQGNSAPDKSGLPSDRFSAERTGGSVSTLTIQRTQQEDSAVYLCASSSTLTGTVLFGPGTRLTVL.

This clonotype was seen ten or more times. The V and J genes are TRBV29-1 and TRBJ1-2, with D unclear. The CDR3 extends over 11 amino acids. The V gene's germline CDR1 is SQVTM and CDR2 ANQGSEA. Trimming took 2 bases from V and 6 from J, leaving 7 bases between them. The CDR3 spells CSVEYTDGYTF. The CDR3 bases are TGCAGCGTTGAATACACTGATGGCTACACCTTC.

This clonotype was observed at least ten times. The V and J genes are TRBV4-1 and TRBJ1-4; D call uncertain. V lost 1 base and J 2 bases, leaving 14 bases between the germline ends. The CDR3 has 17 residues. Per germline, CDR1 MGHRA and CDR2 YSYEKL. The CDR3 region has the DNA TGCGCCAGCAGCCAAGTAAATATGGGTTGGACTAATGAAAAACTGTTTTTT. This gives the protein CASSQVNMGWTNEKLFF.

The chain employs TRBV5-1 and TRBJ1-4; TRBD1 matches 8 bases. The CDR3 has 18 residues. J gave up 3 bases and V 0 bases, and 10 bases lay outside the gene matches. Germline CDR1 reads SGHRS; CDR2 reads YFSETQ. This CDR3 is CASSLAVQGAPANEKLFF. The DNA of the CDR3 is TGCGCCAGCAGCTTGGCAGTCCAGGGGGCTCCGGCTAATGAAAAACTGTTTTTT.

The chain uses TRBV4-1 and TRBJ2-3; tentatively, D is TRBD2 (5 bases). The germline gives CDR1 MGHRA, CDR2 YSYEKL. There are 13 residues in the CDR3. Trimming removed 4 bases at V and 0 bases at J, with 5 bases between. CDR3 loop: CASSRTSTDTQYF. As DNA, the CDR3 is TGCGCCAGCAGCCGGACTAGCACAGATACGCAGTATTTT.

About this clonotype: A read error may account for a junction end that differs from germline. V usage is TRBV7-7 and J usage is TRBJ2-5; the match to TRBD2 covers 10 bases. Germline values: CDR1 SSHAT, CDR2 FNYEAQ (reference sequence). This CDR3 contains 15 residues. The CDR3 DNA reads TGTGCTAGCAGCTTATCAGGACTAGCGGAAGAGACCCAGTACTTC. Translating it yields CASSLSGLAEETQYF.

V is TRBV20-1 and J is TRBJ1-1; the D is unclear. In germline, CDR1 is DFQATT, CDR2 SNEGSKA (reference sequence). The V gene lost 6 bases and the J gene lost 0 bases, with 17 bases spanning the gap. This CDR3 is built from 15 residues. The CDR3 coding sequence is TGCAGTGCCCGACTTCCCGGACGGGTGAACACTGAAGCTTTCTTT. Protein sequence: CSARLPGRVNTEAFF.

This clonotype appeared a few times. V gene TRBV6-2 or TRBV6-3 combines with J gene TRBJ2-1, with no clear D. The V gene lost 4 bases and the J gene lost 6 bases, with 7 bases spanning the gap. The CDR3 has 12 amino acids. Per germline, CDR1 MNHEY and CDR2 SVGEGT. Here the CDR3 reads CASSLSLNEQFF. CDR3 DNA: TGTGCCAGCAGTTTATCACTCAATGAGCAGTTCTTC.

The V and J genes are TRBV7-2 and TRBJ2-6; D may be TRBD1 (6 bases). Looked up from germline, CDR1 is SGHTA and CDR2 is FQGNSA. Between the trimmed V and J ends, which lost 5 bases and 2 bases, there was a span of 7 bases. CDR3 length: 14 residues. CDR3 DNA sequence: TGTGCCAGCAGCGGGGGCCCTGGGGCCAACGTCCTGACTTTC. Encoded protein: CASSGGPGANVLTF.

This clonotype was detected a few times. The rearrangement uses TRBV5-1 and TRBJ1-1; D uncertain. Germline V lookup: CDR1 SGHRS, CDR2 YFSETQ. The germline V and J ends were trimmed by 2 bases and 3 bases, with 8 bases remaining between them. This CDR3 region has 13 residues. In nucleotides, the CDR3 is TGCGCCAGCAGCTTCAACACGGACACTGAAGCTTTCTTT. Protein: CASSFNTDTEAFF.

V is TRBV5-1 and J is TRBJ2-1; 8 bases agree with TRBD2. J lost 7 bases, V lost 0 bases, and 9 bases had no gene match. CDR3 size: 16 residues. Germline-derived CDR1 and CDR2 are SGHRS and YFSETQ. The CDR3 loop reads CASSLGSSGSGNEQFF. CDR3 sequence (DNA): TGCGCCAGCAGCTTGGGGTCCAGCGGGAGCGGTAATGAGCAGTTCTTC.

This clonotype was found a few times. The chain combines TRBV15 with TRBJ2-1; 7 bases agree with TRBD2. Looked up from germline, CDR1 is LNHNV and CDR2 is YYDKDF (reference sequence). This CDR3 region has 13 residues. Trimming cost V 5 bases and J 11 bases; bases outside gene matches: 9. CDR3 sequence: CATSSRGGGKQFF. The DNA for the CDR3 is TGTGCCACCAGCTCCCGCGGGGGAGGCAAGCAGTTCTTC.

This clonotype was picked up many times. This chain joins TRBV6-6 and TRBJ2-2, with D possibly matching TRBD2 (5 bases). Trimming removed 6 bases at V and 3 bases at J, with 17 bases between. The CDR3 is 16 residues long. Germline V CDR1 and CDR2: MNHNY, SVGAGI (reference sequence). The CDR3 sequence: CASSPGAGEDTGELFF. CDR3 nucleotide sequence: TGTGCCAGCAGCCCCGGCGCGGGCGAGGACACCGGGGAGCTGTTTTTT.